This is a list of T cell receptor beta chains from one sample in a study of blood T cell repertoires in COVID-19. TCRdb keeps only in-frame clones here, not all; method: immunoSEQ multiplex PCR. Of 9,500 to 11,000 clones in the sample, 75% to 90% were seen once. Material: peripheral blood. The receptor source for this set is a man between 65 and 85 years old with active COVID-19. The conserved cysteine and the conserved F or W are not part of the CDR3 here. Part of the rows lack a size; the others show once, few, many or a class for expanded clones.

V gene	clone size	J gene	CDR3 protein
TRBV19	NA	TRBJ1-4	ASSIAADTGGTNEKLF
TRBV18	NA	TRBJ2-3	ASSPPGLRSGDTQY
TRBV10-3	once	TRBJ2-3	AISAVGLAGGTDTQY
TRBV11-1	NA	TRBJ2-7	ASSEVQARQDEQY
TRBV5-4	few	TRBJ2-5	ASSLGGNQETQY
TRBV2	NA	TRBJ1-6	ASRPGQGVGSPLH
TRBV5-4	NA	TRBJ2-2	ASSRGGPLGLGPGELF
TRBV19	NA	TRBJ2-7	ASSIGSGPYYEQY
TRBV5-7	few	TRBJ1-5	ASRLGQTLNQPQH
TRBV3-1/TRBV3-2	NA	TRBJ2-5	ASSQGGLAGIRRETQY
TRBV28	NA	TRBJ2-6	ASSLGGQYFSGANVLT